Shown below are 26 T cell receptor beta chains from a single sample sequenced in a study of T cells in localized non-small cell lung cancer. Sequencing was performed with immunoSEQ multiplex PCR; in TCRdb, only in-frame clones are kept and a portion is missing. This table holds around 2,400 clones, 25% to 30% found once. Sequences were derived from normal lung tissue next to the tumor, sampled before any cancer treatment. These receptor sequences come from a man between 40 and 70 years old with stage II squamous cell lung carcinoma.

By frequency in the sample, this clone is large (0.1 to 1%). V usage is TRBV18 and J usage is TRBJ2-5; no firm D call. The CDR3 covers 15 residues. The germline CDR1 and CDR2 sequences are KGHSH and LQKENI. With 4 bases removed from V and 3 bases from J, the gap between germline ends came to 15 bases. The CDR3 here is CASSLSGAGEETQYF. The CDR3 DNA is TGTGCCAGCTCACTGTCCGGAGCCGGAGAAGAGACCCAGTACTTC.

The V gene is TRBV28, the J gene TRBJ1-5; D possibly corresponds to TRBD1 (6 bases). Trimming removed 7 bases at V and 1 base at J, with 20 bases between. The CDR3 runs 17 residues. Germline V gene lookup returns CDR1 MDHEN and CDR2 SYDVKM. This CDR3 is CASTPSTGRRSNQPQHF. The DNA of the CDR3 is TGTGCCAGCACTCCTTCGACAGGTAGAAGAAGCAATCAGCCCCAGCATTTT.

This clone has only a few counts. The chain links TRBV10-3 to TRBJ2-7, with 11 positions matching TRBD1. Germline CDR1 is ENHRY and CDR2 is SYGVKD. V shed 2 bases and J 6 bases; nucleotides not matched to a gene: 9. The CDR3 extends over 16 amino acids. CDR3 DNA sequence: TGTGCCATCAGTGAGGGGCGGGGACAGGGGGTTTCCGAGCAGTACTTC. Translation: CAISEGRGQGVSEQYF.

J is TRBJ2-7 and V is TRBV1; TRBD1 is the table's D call and was not checked against the DNA. TRBV1 is shown as a pseudogene. This CDR3 has 18 amino acids. The CDR3 region is CASSQDRTGQGHYYEQYF. CDR3 DNA sequence: TGCGCCAGCAGCCAAGATCGGACCGGACAGGGCCATTACTACGAGCAGTACTTC.

The rearrangement links TRBV29-1 to TRBJ2-7, with 8 bases lining up with TRBD2. CDR1 and CDR2 (germline): SQVTM, ANQGSEA. J gave up 5 bases and V 4 bases, and 4 bases lay outside the gene matches. The CDR3 extends over 12 amino acids. The CDR3 bases are TGCAGCGTTGTAGCGGGGCAGGACGAGCAGTACTTC. Residues: CSVVAGQDEQYF.

This clone is medium-sized (0.01 to 0.1%). The chain carries TRBV7-2 and TRBJ1-2; D remains unclear. V was cut by 2 bases and J by 5 bases, with 9 bases left in between. CDR3 length: 13 amino acids. Germline CDR1 and CDR2: SGHTA and FQGNSA. The CDR3 DNA sequence: TGTGCCAGCAGCTTAACGAGGGATTATGGCTACACCTTC. Its protein product is CASSLTRDYGYTF.

This clone came up a few times. J is TRBJ2-7 and V is TRBV11-3; 8 nucleotides line up with TRBD2. CDR3 length equals 14 residues. CDR1 is SGHNT, CDR2 YENEEA, per germline. The V and J ends lost 2 bases and 3 bases, in that order; junction bases with no gene match: 3. In nucleotides, the CDR3 is TGTGCCAGCAGCTTATTCGGGGGGGTCTACGAGCAGTACTTC. Its translation is CASSLFGGVYEQYF. The whole variable domain, filled in from reference TRBV11-3 and TRBJ2-7, reads EAGVVQSPRYKIIEKKQPVAFWCNPISGHNTLYWYLQNLGQGPELLIRYENEEAVDDSQLPKDRFSAERLKGVDSTLKIQPAELGDSAVYLCASSLFGGVYEQYFGPGTRLTVT.

The DNA for the CDR3 is TGTGCCAGTTCCCCGGGACAGGGATCGAGGGGAGGAGAAAAACTGTTTTTT. Protein product: CASSPGQGSRGGEKLFF. The gene calls are TRBV2 and TRBJ1-4; 9 bases line up with TRBD1. The V segment lost 9 bases and the J segment 8 bases; nucleotides outside the gene matches: 19. The CDR3 is made up of 17 amino acids. Per the germline V gene, CDR1 is SNHLY and CDR2 is FYNNEI.

This clone was observed a few times. The rearrangement links TRBV4-1 to TRBJ2-7; no firm D call. The V end was cut by 4 bases, the J end by 3 bases, with 13 bases between. CDR3 size: 14 residues. Germline lookup yields CDR1 MGHRA and CDR2 YSYEKL. The CDR3 sequence is CASSPYKDGYEQYF. The CDR3 bases are TGCGCCAGCAGCCCCTACAAGGATGGCTACGAGCAGTACTTC.

This rearrangement joins TRBV18 to TRBJ1-5; D ambiguous. V gave up 6 bases and J gave up 3 bases, with 6 bases separating them. CDR1 and CDR2 from the germline V gene are KGHSH and LQKENI. This CDR3 is 12 amino acids long. CDR3 amino acids: CASSQDNQPQHF. CDR3 DNA: TGTGCCAGCTCCCAAGACAATCAGCCCCAGCATTTT.

CDR3 sequence reads: CASSYPAPPGNTIYF. In nucleotides, the CDR3 is TGTGCCAGCAGTTACCCAGCCCCCCCCGGAAACACCATATATTTT. V usage is TRBV6-8 and J usage is TRBJ1-3; D is unresolved. V gave up 2 bases and J gave up 4 bases, with 12 bases separating them. Germline V gene data show CDR1 as MNHGY and CDR2 as SAAAGT. CDR3 length equals 15 residues.

The chain joins TRBV18 to TRBJ1-2; a weak D match, TRBD1 (6 bases). In germline, CDR1 is KGHSH, CDR2 LQKENI. This CDR3 is built from 14 residues. Trimming stripped 3 bases from V and 8 bases from J, with 16 bases between. This chain's CDR3 is CASSPLDRPGGYTF. The CDR3, as DNA: TGTGCCAGCTCACCCTTAGACAGGCCGGGGGGCTACACCTTC. The full variable domain, rest sourced from reference TRBV18 and TRBJ1-2, is NAGVMQNPRHLVRRRGQEARLRCSPMKGHSHVYWYRQLPEEGLKFMVYLQKENIIDESGMPKERFSAEFPKEGPSILRIQQVVRGDSAAYFCASSPLDRPGGYTFGSGTRLTVV.

This clone was observed a handful of times. This rearrangement joins TRBV2 to TRBJ2-3; 9 bases are shared with TRBD1. Germline V gene data show CDR1 as SNHLY and CDR2 as FYNNEI. The CDR3 has 14 residues. V was pared by 6 bases and J by 2 bases, with 3 bases of the junction left unmatched. CDR3 amino acids: CASSGTGPTDTQYF. In DNA, the CDR3 is TGTGCCAGCAGCGGGACAGGGCCCACAGATACGCAGTATTTT.

Judged by abundance, this clone is medium-sized. The chain carries TRBV11-3 and TRBJ1-1; D gene unclear. The CDR3 covers 16 residues. V lost 3 bases and J lost 3, with 17 bases in between. Germline assignment: CDR1 SGHNT and CDR2 YENEEA. CDR3 in amino acids: CASSLSTWYWDTEAFF. The CDR3 DNA follows: TGTGCCAGCAGCTTGAGCACGTGGTACTGGGACACTGAAGCTTTCTTT.

This clone was detected only a few times. The genes are TRBV6-7 and TRBJ1-1; D may be TRBD1 (6 bases). TRBV6-7 is an ORF, and what it does is uncertain. The CDR3 totals 11 residues. Trimming cost V 5 bases and J 5 bases, with 6 bases left between them. CDR3 DNA: TGTGCCAGCAGTCAGGGGACTGAAGCTTTCTTT. It encodes CASSQGTEAFF.

The rearrangement joins TRBV18 to TRBJ2-2; tentatively, D is TRBD1 or TRBD2 (5 bases each). Per germline, CDR1 KGHSH and CDR2 LQKENI. The CDR3 totals 14 residues. The V end lost 2 bases, the J end lost 5 bases, and 9 bases lay between the germline ends. CDR3 DNA sequence: TGTGCCAGCTCACCAGGGACCGTGACCGGGGAGCTGTTTTTT. Its translation is CASSPGTVTGELFF.

The genes are TRBV5-1 and TRBJ2-2; possibly TRBD1 or TRBD2 for D (5 bases each). The CDR3 contains 15 residues. The V end lost 9 bases, the J end lost 3 bases, and 18 bases lay between the germline ends. CDR1 is SGHRS and CDR2 is YFSETQ in the germline V gene. CDR3 sequence: CATTGTTGYTGELFF. As DNA, the CDR3 is TGCGCCACGACCGGGACCACCGGGTACACCGGGGAGCTGTTTTTT.

In this sample, this clone turned up a few times. The CDR3: CASTALENTEAFF. DNA of the CDR3: TGTGCCAGCACCGCCCTCGAGAACACTGAAGCTTTCTTT. This rearrangement joins TRBV6-8 to TRBJ1-1; D remains ambiguous. The V and J ends lost 7 bases and 1 base respectively, with 10 bases between them. From germline, CDR1 is MNHGY and CDR2 SAAAGT. The CDR3 consists of 13 residues.

This clone was observed a few times. The V and J genes are TRBV18 and TRBJ2-7; tentative D call: TRBD2 (6 bases). The V end lost 5 bases, the J end lost 4 bases, and 18 bases lay between the germline ends. Germline CDR1 reads KGHSH; CDR2 reads LQKENI. This CDR3 region has 15 residues. The CDR3 DNA is TGTGCCAGCTCATTTTCTAGTGGGGGGAGATACGAGCAGTACTTC. Its protein product is CASSFSSGGRYEQYF.

This clone occurred once. The V call is TRBV5-1, the J call TRBJ2-7; 10 nucleotides line up with TRBD1. With 4 bases clipped from V and 7 bases from J, the junction kept 8 bases outside the gene matches. The germline CDR1 and CDR2 sequences are SGHRS and YFSETQ. The CDR3 has 14 amino acids. CDR3 amino acids: CASSPWTGGEEQYF. In DNA form, the CDR3 reads TGCGCCAGCAGCCCCTGGACAGGGGGTGAGGAGCAGTACTTC.

The chain employs TRBV19 and TRBJ2-5, with D unresolved. Germline V gene data show CDR1 as LNHDA and CDR2 as SQIVND (reference sequence). Trimming took off 5 bases at V and 1 base at J, with 8 bases between the two ends. The CDR3 has 13 residues. CDR3 residues: CASSPQTQETQYF. As DNA, the CDR3 is TGTGCCAGTAGTCCCCAGACCCAAGAGACCCAGTACTTC.

In this sample, this clone is medium-sized. The chain employs TRBV6-8 and TRBJ1-1; no definite D call. The germline CDR1 and CDR2 sequences are MNHGY and SAAAGT. The CDR3 is 18 residues long. V dropped 0 bases and J dropped 0 bases, with 17 bases sitting between them. In nucleotides, the CDR3 is TGTGCCAGCAGTTACTCGGGATGGGGTCCGGGCGTGAACACTGAAGCTTTCTTT. Its translation is CASSYSGWGPGVNTEAFF.

This clone turned up a few times. The chain is built from TRBV6-8 and TRBJ1-2; no clear D. The CDR3 consists of 15 residues. V lost 6 bases, J lost 2 bases, and 16 bases lay in between. Germline CDR1 and CDR2: MNHGY and SAAAGT. The CDR3 nucleotides read TGTGCCAGCAGGCCCTCCCCGTCAGAGAACTATGGCTACACCTTC. Its translation: CASRPSPSENYGYTF.

This clone showed up just a few times. The rearrangement joins TRBV11-3 to TRBJ2-1, with 7 bases identical to TRBD1. Germline V lookup: CDR1 SGHNT, CDR2 YENEEA. This CDR3 has 15 amino acids. Trimming at V came to 5 bases and at J to 0 bases, leaving 4 bases not matched to a gene. As DNA, the CDR3 is TGTGCCAGCAGCCAAGGGGGCTCCTCCTACAATGAGCAGTTCTTC. This translates into CASSQGGSSYNEQFF.

This clone was observed a few times. The chain employs TRBV10-3 and TRBJ1-5; D is uncertain. Germline V gene sequence: CDR1 ENHRY, CDR2 SYGVKD. The V end was cut by 2 bases, the J end by 9 bases, with 14 bases between. The CDR3 has 14 amino acids. Written as DNA, the CDR3 is TGTGCCATCAGTGAGAGTGGGGAATTGGCGCCCCAGCATTTT. It translates to CAISESGELAPQHF.

This clone was counted only a few times. The J gene is TRBJ1-6, the V gene TRBV6-8; 8 bases match TRBD1. In germline, CDR1 is MNHGY, CDR2 SAAAGT. The CDR3 loop spans 14 amino acids. Trimming removed 10 bases from V and 6 bases from J; junction bases left unmatched: 8. CDR3 protein: CAIWTGTSNSPLHF. CDR3 coding DNA: TGTGCCATCTGGACAGGGACGAGTAATTCACCCCTCCACTTT.